Listed below are T cell receptor beta chains from one sample, sequenced in a study of cytomegalovirus exposure and HLA in healthy donors. Libraries were prepared by immunoSEQ multiplex PCR; TCRdb keeps only in-frame clonotypes and omits some of them. The sample contains more than 95,000 clones, approximately 9.4% of which appear only once. Input material: PBMCs. The receptors come from a man under 40 in good health and CMV-seronegative. Each CDR3 is given with its conserved first and last residue. The D gene is left open where the match is weak. Some rows mark clone size as missing; the rest say once, few, many or name a class of expanded clone.

TRBV7-2	TRBJ2-5	-	14	-	TGTGCCAGCAGCTTACAGGGGGGACAAGAGACCCAGTACTTC	CASSLQGGQETQYF
TRBV7-9	TRBJ1-2	-	13	-	TGTGCCAGCAGCTTAGAACAGGTCTATGGCTACACCTTC	CASSLEQVYGYTF
TRBV7-6	TRBJ1-3	-	15	-	TGTGCCAGCAGCTTAGGACAATGGGCTGGAAACACCATATATTTT	CASSLGQWAGNTIYF
TRBV7-2	TRBJ1-2	few	13	TRBD1	TGTGCCAGCAGCTCGCGACAGGGTTTTGGCTACACCTTC	CASSSRQGFGYTF
TRBV4-3	TRBJ2-7	-	12	TRBD1	TGCGCCAGCAGCGACAGGGGGAACGAGCAGTACTTC	CASSDRGNEQYF
TRBV5-1	TRBJ2-1	-	18	TRBD2	TGCGCCAGCAGCTTCGGGACTAGCGGAGATGGCTCCTACAATGAGCAGTTCTTC	CASSFGTSGDGSYNEQFF
TRBV11-2	TRBJ1-1	few	15	-	TGTGCCAGCAGCCCTCTTTGGGGGCAGGGCACTGAAGCTTTCTTT	CASSPLWGQGTEAFF
TRBV19	TRBJ1-4	-	14	TRBD1	TGTGCCAGTAGTGGACAGGGGGCGCGGGAAAAACTGTTTTTT	CASSGQGAREKLFF
TRBV7-6	TRBJ2-7	once	15	TRBD1	TGTGCCAGCAGCTCCGGACAGGGCGGTAACTACGAGCAGTACTTC	CASSSGQGGNYEQYF
TRBV4-2	TRBJ2-6	few	16	-	TGTGCCAGCAGCCAGAAAGCGGTATCTGGGGCCAACGTCCTGACTTTC	CASSQKAVSGANVLTF
TRBV30	TRBJ1-4	-	14	TRBD1	TGTGCCTGGAGTTTAGGAGGGGGCGGGGAAAAACTGTTTTTT	CAWSLGGGGEKLFF
TRBV5-1	TRBJ1-1	-	14	-	TGCGCCAGCAGCGGGATGACAGGGAACACTGAAGCTTTCTTT	CASSGMTGNTEAFF
TRBV30	TRBJ2-3	few	15	-	TGTGCCGCGGGGAACCCCCCCCTTATCACAGATACGCAGTATTTT	CAAGNPPLITDTQYF
TRBV2	TRBJ2-7	-	14	TRBD1	TGTGCCAGCAGTTTGACAGGGGCTACCTACGAGCAGTACTTC	CASSLTGATYEQYF
TRBV13	TRBJ2-1	-	15	TRBD2	TGTGCCAGCAGCGGAAGCGGGAGATCCTACAATGAGCAGTTCTTC	CASSGSGRSYNEQFF
TRBV15	TRBJ1-6	-	11	-	TGTGCCACCAGCAGTAGGAGCACCCTCCACTTT	CATSSRSTLHF
TRBV7-9	TRBJ1-1	few	13	-	TGTGCCAGCAGCGGTACAGGGTACACTGAAGCTTTCTTT	CASSGTGYTEAFF
TRBV5-5	TRBJ1-2	-	15	TRBD1	TGTGCCAGCAGCCCAGAGAAGACAGGGAAAGATGGCTACACCTTC	CASSPEKTGKDGYTF
TRBV27	TRBJ2-7	few	14	TRBD1	TGTGCCAGCAGTTTATCGACAGGGGGACGCGAGCAGTACTTC	CASSLSTGGREQYF
TRBV30	TRBJ2-7	few	13	-	TGTGCCTGGAGGGGTGGAGGGAAGGGGGAGCAGTACTTC	CAWRGGGKGEQYF
TRBV4-1	TRBJ1-2	-	15	-	TGCGCCAGCAGCCAAGCCCCCGGAGCTAACTATGGCTACACCTTC	CASSQAPGANYGYTF
TRBV5-6	TRBJ2-3	-	15	-	TGTGCCAGCAGCTTGGTCGGGGTCAACACAGATACGCAGTATTTT	CASSLVGVNTDTQYF
TRBV27	TRBJ1-5	-	13	-	TGTGCCAGCAGTAGGGGGGGGAATCAGCCCCAGCATTTT	CASSRGGNQPQHF
TRBV6-6	TRBJ2-2	few	16	-	TGTGCCAGCAGTTACTCGATAGCGGCTGACACCGGGGAGCTGTTTTTT	CASSYSIAADTGELFF
TRBV27	TRBJ2-3	few	15	-	TGTGCCAGCAGTTTTAGGACTACCCGCACAGATACGCAGTATTTT	CASSFRTTRTDTQYF
TRBV7-2	TRBJ1-1	few	15	-	TGTGCCAGCAGCTTATCAGGCATCAAGGGGACTGAAGCTTTCTTT	CASSLSGIKGTEAFF
TRBV19	TRBJ1-5	few	12	-	TGTGCCATGGGTGAGGGCAATCAGCCCCAGCATTTT	CAMGEGNQPQHF
TRBV6-6	TRBJ1-6	few	15	-	TGTGCCAGCAGTTACTCCCTGGGGGCCAATTCACCCCTCCACTTT	CASSYSLGANSPLHF
TRBV5-1	TRBJ1-6	-	17	TRBD1	TGCGCCAGCAGCCCGGGGGCGACAGGGGGCAACAATTCACCCCTCCACTTT	CASSPGATGGNNSPLHF
TRBV6-5	TRBJ2-3	-	13	TRBD1	TGTGCCAGCAGCTCAAACAGGGGGGATACGCAGTATTTT	CASSSNRGDTQYF
TRBV27	TRBJ2-1	-	15	-	TGTGCCAGCAGTTTAGGGCGGGGCTCCTACAATGAGCAGTTCTTC	CASSLGRGSYNEQFF
TRBV11-3	TRBJ2-1	many	15	TRBD2	TGTGCCAGCAGCTTTGACACTTGGACTAGCGGGGAGCAGTTCTTC	CASSFDTWTSGEQFF
TRBV7-9	TRBJ2-7	few	18	-	TGTGCCAGCAGCTTAGCTTGGTTGCGGGGGCCAGGTAATAACGAGCAGTACTTC	CASSLAWLRGPGNNEQYF
TRBV18	TRBJ2-5	few	15	TRBD1	TGTGCCAGCTCACCAGGGACAGGGAGTCGAGAGACCCAGTACTTC	CASSPGTGSRETQYF
TRBV11-2	TRBJ2-1	few	15	-	TGTGCCAGCAGCTTGGGAGGCGGGACGGACAATGAGCAGTTCTTC	CASSLGGGTDNEQFF
TRBV19	TRBJ1-2	few	12	-	TGTGCCAGTAGCAGAGGGTTGGATGGCTACACCTTC	CASSRGLDGYTF
TRBV27	TRBJ2-7	few	18	TRBD2	TGTGCCAGCAGTTTTCGGGTTGAACCAGCGGGGGGGCATTACGAGCAGTACTTC	CASSFRVEPAGGHYEQYF
TRBV19	TRBJ2-5	few	13	TRBD2	TGTGCCAGTAGTGGACTAGCGGCGGAGACCCAGTACTTC	CASSGLAAETQYF
TRBV5-4	TRBJ1-2	few	17	TRBD1	TGTGCCAGCAGCTTTACCCCTTGGGGGACAGGAGACTATGGCTACACCTTC	CASSFTPWGTGDYGYTF
TRBV15	TRBJ1-1	few	14	-	TGTGCCACCAGCAGAGATCTGGCGAACACTGAAGCTTTCTTT	CATSRDLANTEAFF
TRBV7-9	TRBJ2-3	few	14	TRBD2	TGTGCCAGCAGAGAAGCGGGAGGGACAGATACGCAGTATTTT	CASREAGGTDTQYF
TRBV7-7	TRBJ1-4	-	14	TRBD1	TGTGCTAGCAGCTTAGCCAGGGACAGCGAAGAACTGTTTTTT	CASSLARDSEELFF